The 27 T cell receptor beta chains presented below share a single source sample, sequenced in a study of blood T cells in healthy people across ages (dated by TCRdb to between 2014 and 2017). Preparation of the library involved 5' RACE. Sequencing instrument: Illumina HiSeq 2500. A second PCR of roughly 6 to 11 cycles was run with a J-beta primer mix and a sample-barcoded 5' primer. TCRdb cleaned the public reads at Q25 with fastp, built clones with MiXCR and kept in-frame beta chains. All rows with the same CDR3 protein become a single entry with the most common DNA and genes. For this sample the table gives more than 900,000 distinct CDR3 sequences, of which 25% were detected only once. 0.65% to 0.95% of the sample rests with the top ten. This same sample was also part of a study on T cells of mothers and their children.

Sequencing used blood. The receptors shown here come from a girl under 10 years old in good health.

The chain is built from TRBV6-2 or TRBV6-3 and TRBJ1-2; TRBD1 matches at 8 bases. CDR1 is MNHEY, CDR2 SVGEGT, per germline. The CDR3 consists of 16 residues. V was clipped by 4 bases and J by 2 bases; unmatched bases: 9. The DNA of the CDR3 is TGTGCCAGCAGTTGGGACCGGGACAGGAAAAACTATGGCTACACCTTC. Protein: CASSWDRDRKNYGYTF.

V gene TRBV6-1 combines with J gene TRBJ2-2; 13 nucleotides match TRBD2. The CDR3 sequence is 16 residues long. The germline V gene encodes CDR1 MNHNS and CDR2 SASEGT. V shed 8 bases, J shed 3 bases, and the junction held 6 bases outside the gene matches. CDR3 sequence (DNA): TGTGCCAGCTCTAGGACTAGCGGGGGATACACCGGGGAGCTGTTTTTT. Translated, it gives CASSRTSGGYTGELFF.

V and J are TRBV21-1 and TRBJ2-7; whether TRBD1, the table's D call, matches the DNA was not checked. TRBV21-1 is assigned pseudogene status. There are 14 residues in the CDR3. The CDR3 region is CATLYREHRYEQYF. The CDR3, as DNA: TGTGCCACCCTCTACAGGGAACATCGCTACGAGCAGTACTTC.

This clonotype was observed a few times. The chain links TRBV7-8 to TRBJ1-5; no clear D gene. The germline V and J ends were trimmed by 2 bases and 6 bases, with 11 bases remaining between them. Looked up from germline, CDR1 is SGHVS and CDR2 is FQNEAQ. This CDR3 contains 14 residues. CDR3 residues: CASSLWEFFQPQHF. The CDR3 region has the DNA TGTGCCAGCAGCTTATGGGAGTTTTTTCAGCCCCAGCATTTT.

The CDR3 region is CASSPMARIVGGGVETQYF. The CDR3 bases are TGTGCCAGCTCACCAATGGCCCGCATAGTCGGCGGGGGTGTGGAGACCCAGTACTTC. This rearrangement joins TRBV18 to TRBJ2-5, with 7 bases lining up with TRBD2. Germline assignment: CDR1 KGHSH and CDR2 LQKENI. The junction had 20 bases not matched to a gene; V was cut back by 2 bases and J by 5 bases. The length of the CDR3 is 19 residues.

The V call is TRBV20-1, the J call TRBJ2-5; 8 nucleotides agree with TRBD1. Judging by the DNA end, TRBJ2-7 fits better; the J call may be wrong. This CDR3 spans 15 amino acids. Germline-derived CDR1 and CDR2 are DFQATT and SNEGSKA (reference sequence). The CDR3, as DNA: TGCAGTGCTTCTCTAGTAGGGACAGGAATCTACGAGCAGTACTTC. Its translation is CSASLVGTGIYEQYF.

The chain links TRBV5-6 to TRBJ2-5, with D perhaps matching TRBD1 (6 bases). Between the trimmed V and J ends, which lost 7 bases and 3 bases, there was a span of 10 bases. The germline gives CDR1 SGHDT, CDR2 YYEEEE. The CDR3 is 12 amino acids. CDR3: CASQGPKETQYF. CDR3 nucleotides: TGTGCCAGCCAGGGGCCAAAAGAGACCCAGTACTTC.

The chain combines TRBV29-1 with TRBJ2-5; maybe TRBD1 (5 bases). The CDR3 contains 14 residues. Germline V gene data show CDR1 as SQVTM and CDR2 as ANQGSEA. Trimming cost V 3 bases and J 5 bases, with 16 bases left between them. The CDR3 coding sequence is TGCAGCGTTGAGTCGCAGGGTGTATCGGAGACCCAGTACTTC. This gives the protein CSVESQGVSETQYF.

This clonotype has more than one count but fewer than ten. The chain carries TRBV3-1 and TRBJ2-3, with D possibly being TRBD1 or TRBD2 (5 bases each). CDR1 is LGHDT, CDR2 YNNKEL, per germline (reference sequence). The CDR3 extends over 14 amino acids. Between the trimmed V and J ends, which lost 4 bases and 6 bases, there was a span of 14 bases. CDR3: CASSPQGPTDTQYF. DNA for the CDR3: TGTGCCAGCAGCCCCCAGGGACCCACGGATACGCAGTATTTT.

This clonotype was detected only a few times. The chain couples TRBV29-1 to TRBJ2-2, with 9 bases matching TRBD1. CDR3 length: 16 residues. CDR1 and CDR2 from the germline V gene are SQVTM and ANQGSEA. J was trimmed by 3 bases and V by 7 bases; bases with no gene match: 12. This chain's CDR3 is CSALEGQGTHTGELFF. For the CDR3, the DNA is TGCAGCGCGTTGGAGGGACAGGGCACTCACACCGGGGAGCTGTTTTTT.

The V and J genes are TRBV5-4 and TRBJ2-2, with 9 bases fitting TRBD1. The germline V gene encodes CDR1 SGHNT and CDR2 YYREEE (reference sequence). The CDR3 consists of 17 residues. J gave up 4 bases and V 3 bases, and 10 bases lay outside the gene matches. CDR3 nucleotide sequence: TGTGCCAGCAGCTCGCCGGGACAGGGTGGGGGCACCGGGGAGCTGTTTTTT. It is translated as CASSSPGQGGGTGELFF.

This clonotype has more than one count but fewer than ten. The chain combines TRBV28 with TRBJ2-7; 11 bases are a match to TRBD1. V was clipped by 10 bases and J by 7 bases; unmatched bases: 9. The CDR3 covers 13 residues. Germline V CDR1 and CDR2: MDHEN, SYDVKM. CDR3 in amino acids: CATSGTGGREQYF. The CDR3 coding sequence is TGTGCCACCTCGGGGACAGGGGGACGGGAGCAGTACTTC.

This sequence joins TRBV29-1 and TRBJ2-1, with 10 bases aligning to TRBD2. This CDR3 comprises 13 residues. V was pared by 5 bases and J by 5 bases, with 3 bases of the junction left unmatched. Germline V lookup: CDR1 SQVTM, CDR2 ANQGSEA. This CDR3 is CSVTAGGNNEQFF. The CDR3 nucleotides are TGCAGCGTTACAGCGGGGGGGAACAATGAGCAGTTCTTC.

The sample holds a few counts of this clonotype. The chain employs TRBV12-3 or TRBV12-4 and TRBJ2-7; possible D gene TRBD2, 6 bases. Trimming left V 4 bases short and J 1 base short, with 11 bases between. The CDR3 sequence is 14 residues long. CDR3 coding DNA: TGTGCCAGCAGTTATCCCGGGACTTCCTACGAGCAGTACTTC. Amino acids: CASSYPGTSYEQYF.

The rearrangement uses TRBV11-2 and TRBJ2-5; D is uncertain. The CDR3 is made up of 15 amino acids. From germline, CDR1 is SGHAT and CDR2 FQNNGV. The V end lost 0 bases, the J end lost 5 bases, and 13 bases lay between the germline ends. The DNA for the CDR3 is TGTGCCAGCAGCTTAGAAGGCCACGTCGGGGAGACCCAGTACTTC. Its translation is CASSLEGHVGETQYF. The full variable domain, rest sourced from reference TRBV11-2 and TRBJ2-5, is EAGVAQSPRYKIIEKRQSVAFWCNPISGHATLYWYQQILGQGPKLLIQFQNNGVVDDSQLPKDRFSAERLKGVDSTLKIQPAKLEDSAVYLCASSLEGHVGETQYFGPGTRLLVL.

In its sample, this clonotype was seen a few times. This chain joins TRBV29-1 and TRBJ1-1; D unclear. Trimming took off 1 base at V and 9 bases at J, with 21 bases between the two ends. The CDR3 sequence is 15 residues long. CDR1 and CDR2 from the germline V gene are SQVTM and ANQGSEA. The CDR3 protein is CSVEAHVWTITQAFF. CDR3 DNA: TGCAGCGTTGAAGCGCACGTGTGGACCATTACACAAGCTTTCTTT.

This clonotype was counted only a few times. The chain employs TRBV2 and TRBJ2-7; D remains ambiguous. Trimming took 7 bases from V and 6 from J, leaving 16 bases between them. The germline gives CDR1 SNHLY, CDR2 FYNNEI. The CDR3 runs 13 residues. In DNA, the CDR3 is TGTGCCAGCACGGTAGACTGGAGCTTCGAGCAGTACTTC. This encodes CASTVDWSFEQYF.

Concerning this clonotype itself: The junction differs from germline at one of its ends, possibly a read error. The V and J genes are TRBV29-1 and TRBJ1-5; D is perhaps TRBD1 (6 bases). CDR3 length: 14 residues. Germline V lookup: CDR1 SQVTM, CDR2 ANQGSEA. CDR3 DNA sequence: TGCAGCGTCGAAGATACGGGGGAGGGGGAGCCCCAGCATTTT. Translated, it gives CSVEDTGEGEPQHF.

A few counts support this clonotype. The V gene is TRBV12-3 or TRBV12-4, the J gene TRBJ2-7; no definite D call. V lost 5 bases and J 3 bases, leaving 8 bases between the germline ends. The CDR3 spans 12 residues. The CDR3, as DNA: TGTGCCAGCAGTCCTTCGAACTACGAGCAGTACTTC. This sequence encodes CASSPSNYEQYF.

This chain links TRBV7-9 with TRBJ2-5; 7 bases agree with TRBD2. TRBJ2-7 explains the end of the DNA better; the J call may be wrong. The CDR3 consists of 14 residues. CDR1 and CDR2 (germline): SEHNR, FQNEAQ (reference sequence). The CDR3 reads CASSFRGDTYEQYF. DNA for the CDR3: TGTGCCAGCAGCTTTCGGGGGGATACTTACGAGCAGTACTTC.

The V and J genes are TRBV7-2 and TRBJ2-3; TRBD2 aligns across 11 bases. The CDR3 has 16 amino acids. Germline V lookup: CDR1 SGHTA, CDR2 FQGNSA. The V and J ends lost 3 bases and 1 base, in that order; junction bases with no gene match: 3. The CDR3 protein is CASSLTSGVGTDTQYF. CDR3 nucleotides: TGTGCCAGCAGCTTGACTAGCGGGGTTGGCACAGATACGCAGTATTTT.

This clonotype was detected only a few times. This chain links TRBV12-3 or TRBV12-4 with TRBJ2-7; D remains ambiguous. The CDR3 is 13 amino acids. Trimming took 2 bases from V and 3 from J, leaving 8 bases between them. CDR3 bases: TGTGCCAGCAGTTTATATCGTCTCTACGAGCAGTACTTC. It encodes CASSLYRLYEQYF.

The V call is TRBV13, the J call TRBJ2-5; 14 bases match TRBD2. Germline V gene sequence: CDR1 PRHDT, CDR2 FYEKMQ (reference sequence). This CDR3 has 15 amino acids. Trimming cost V 4 bases and J 5 bases; bases outside gene matches: 3. The CDR3 region is CASSYGTSGGETQYF. Here the CDR3 DNA reads TGTGCCAGCAGCTACGGGACTAGCGGGGGTGAGACCCAGTACTTC.

The gene calls are TRBV6-5 and TRBJ2-5; 9 bases fit TRBD2. Germline V gene lookup returns CDR1 MNHEY and CDR2 SVGAGI. V was clipped by 0 bases and J by 5 bases; unmatched bases: 1. This CDR3 comprises 14 residues. CDR3 amino acids: CASSYSAGGETQYF. For the CDR3, the DNA is TGTGCCAGCAGTTACTCGGCGGGAGGGGAGACCCAGTACTTC.

The chain has TRBV2 and TRBJ2-3, with D possibly TRBD1 on 5 matching bases. Per germline, CDR1 SNHLY and CDR2 FYNNEI. The V end lost 6 bases, the J end lost 5 bases, and 12 bases lay between the germline ends. This CDR3 has 13 residues. CDR3 DNA sequence: TGTGCCAGCAGCCTCCGACAGAGAGATACGCAGTATTTT. Translating gives CASSLRQRDTQYF.

This sequence joins TRBV7-2 and TRBJ1-1; maybe TRBD1 (6 bases). Trimming pared 1 base from V and 1 base from J, leaving 10 bases between. The CDR3 contains 15 residues. Germline V lookup: CDR1 SGHTA, CDR2 FQGNSA. The CDR3 region is CASSLEGGTNTEAFF. DNA for the CDR3: TGTGCCAGCAGCTTAGAAGGGGGGACGAACACTGAAGCTTTCTTT.

This clonotype was seen a few times. The chain has TRBV14 and TRBJ2-1; no definite D call. The length of the CDR3 is 15 residues. V dropped 4 bases and J dropped 4 bases, with 14 bases sitting between them. Looked up from germline, CDR1 is SGHDN and CDR2 is FVKESK. CDR3 sequence (DNA): TGTGCCAGCAGCCGAGACCCGGGCCATTACAATGAGCAGTTCTTC. This translates into CASSRDPGHYNEQFF.